This T cell receptor (beta chain) was identified in a study of blood T cells in healthy people across ages. The use of a sample-barcoded 5' primer and a J-beta primer mix characterized a second PCR of roughly 6 to 11 cycles. TCRdb passed the 5' RACE reads through MiXCR, listing each CDR3 protein once. The sample shows about 1.8 million distinct CDR3 sequences, approximately 50% of them seen only once. Caucasian, healthy and from Russia, the donors were aged between 6 and 90. Every participating donor contributed roughly 10 milliliters of peripheral blood through a draw. A minimum of 6.5 million PBMCs was isolated per sample. Total RNA, at least 6 micrograms per sample, was extracted from PBMCs. CDR1 is SGHTA and CDR2 is FQGNSA in the germline V gene. This CDR3 is built from 15 residues. Trimming stripped 3 bases from V and 0 bases from J, with 12 bases between.

This receptor was taken from a middle-aged woman in good health. The chain joins TRBV7-2 to TRBJ2-7; possibly TRBD1 or TRBD2 for D (5 bases each). The sample taken for sequencing was blood. This CDR3 is CASSFLRGLSYEQYF. CDR3 sequence (DNA): TGTGCCAGCAGCTTCCTCCGGGGCCTCTCCTACGAGCAGTACTTC.